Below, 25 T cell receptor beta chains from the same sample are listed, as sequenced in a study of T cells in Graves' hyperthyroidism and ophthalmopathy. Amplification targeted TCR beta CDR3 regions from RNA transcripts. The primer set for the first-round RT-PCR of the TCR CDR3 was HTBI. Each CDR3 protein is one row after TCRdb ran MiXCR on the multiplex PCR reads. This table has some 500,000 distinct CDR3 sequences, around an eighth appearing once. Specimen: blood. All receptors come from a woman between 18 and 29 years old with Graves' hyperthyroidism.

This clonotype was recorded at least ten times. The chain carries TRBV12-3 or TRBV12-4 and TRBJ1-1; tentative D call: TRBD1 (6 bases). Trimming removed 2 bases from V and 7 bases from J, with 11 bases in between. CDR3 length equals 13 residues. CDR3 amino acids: CASSLRGRIEAFF. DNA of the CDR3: TGTGCCAGCAGTTTACGGGGGCGCATTGAAGCTTTCTTT.

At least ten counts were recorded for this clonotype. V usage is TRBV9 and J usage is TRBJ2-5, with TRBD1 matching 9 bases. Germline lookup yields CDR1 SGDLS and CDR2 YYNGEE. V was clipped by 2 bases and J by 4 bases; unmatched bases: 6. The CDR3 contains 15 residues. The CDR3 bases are TGTGCCAGCAGCGTCCGGGACAGGGTTTCAGAGACCCAGTACTTC. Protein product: CASSVRDRVSETQYF.

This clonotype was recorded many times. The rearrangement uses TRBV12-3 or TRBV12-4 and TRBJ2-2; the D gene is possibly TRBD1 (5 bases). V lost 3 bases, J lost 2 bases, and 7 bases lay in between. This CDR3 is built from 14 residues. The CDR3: CASSFQGNTGELFF. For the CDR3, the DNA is TGTGCCAGCAGTTTTCAGGGAAACACCGGGGAGCTGTTTTTT.

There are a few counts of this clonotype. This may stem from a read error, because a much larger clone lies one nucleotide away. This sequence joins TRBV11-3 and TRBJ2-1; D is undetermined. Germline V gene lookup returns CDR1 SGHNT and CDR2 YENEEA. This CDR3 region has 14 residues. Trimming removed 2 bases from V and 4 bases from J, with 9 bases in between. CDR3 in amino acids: CASSLRPAYNEQFF. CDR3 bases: TGTGCCAGCAGCTTAAGACCAGCGTACAATGAGCAGTTCTTC.

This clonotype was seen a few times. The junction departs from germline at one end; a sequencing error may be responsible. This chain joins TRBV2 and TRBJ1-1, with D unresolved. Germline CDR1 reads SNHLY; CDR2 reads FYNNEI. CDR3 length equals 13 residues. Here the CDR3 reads CAGRPTANTEAFF. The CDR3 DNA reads TGTGCCGGCAGGCCCACAGCTAACACTGAAGCTTTCTTT. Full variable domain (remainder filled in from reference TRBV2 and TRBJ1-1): EPEVTQTPSHQVTQMGQEVILRCVPISNHLYFYWYRQILGQKVEFLVSFYNNEISEKSEIFDDQFSVERPDGSNFTLKIRSTKLEDSAMYFCAGRPTANTEAFFGQGTRLTVV.

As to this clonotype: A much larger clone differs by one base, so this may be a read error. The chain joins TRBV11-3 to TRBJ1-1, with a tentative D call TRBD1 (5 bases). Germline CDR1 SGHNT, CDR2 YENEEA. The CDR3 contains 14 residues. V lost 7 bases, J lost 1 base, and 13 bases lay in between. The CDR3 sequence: CASNLGLPNTEAFF. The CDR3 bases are TGTGCCAGCAACCTGGGGCTACCGAACACTGAAGCTTTCTTT.

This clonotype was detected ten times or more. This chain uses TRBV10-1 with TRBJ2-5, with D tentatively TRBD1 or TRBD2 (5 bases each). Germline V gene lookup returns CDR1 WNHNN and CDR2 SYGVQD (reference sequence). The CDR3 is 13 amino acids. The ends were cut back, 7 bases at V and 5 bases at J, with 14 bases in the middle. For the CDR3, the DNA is TGCGCCAGCATGTCGGGGCCAGAGGAGACCCAGTACTTC. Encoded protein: CASMSGPEETQYF.

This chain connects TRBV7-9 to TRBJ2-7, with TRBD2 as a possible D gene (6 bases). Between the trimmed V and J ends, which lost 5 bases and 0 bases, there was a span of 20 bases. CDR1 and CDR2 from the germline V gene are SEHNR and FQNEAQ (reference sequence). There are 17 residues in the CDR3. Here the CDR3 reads CASSPTSLAPSSYEQYF. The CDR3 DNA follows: TGTGCCAGCAGCCCAACTTCCCTAGCGCCTAGCTCCTACGAGCAGTACTTC. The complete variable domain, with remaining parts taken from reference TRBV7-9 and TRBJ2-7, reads DTGVSQNPRHKITKRGQNVTFRCDPISEHNRLYWYRQTLGQGPEFLTYFQNEAQLEKSRLLSDRFSAERPKGSFSTLEIQRTEQGDSAMYLCASSPTSLAPSSYEQYFGPGTRLTVT.

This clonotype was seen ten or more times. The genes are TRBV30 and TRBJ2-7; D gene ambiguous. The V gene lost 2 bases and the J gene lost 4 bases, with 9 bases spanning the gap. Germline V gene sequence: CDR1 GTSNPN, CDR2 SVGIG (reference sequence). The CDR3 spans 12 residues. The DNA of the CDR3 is TGTGCCTGGAGTAGATTAGGGTACGAGCAGTACGTC. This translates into CAWSRLGYEQYV.

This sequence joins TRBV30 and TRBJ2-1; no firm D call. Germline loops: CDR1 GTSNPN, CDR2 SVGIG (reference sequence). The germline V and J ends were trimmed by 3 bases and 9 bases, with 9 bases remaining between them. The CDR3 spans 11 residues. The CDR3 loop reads CAWSPSGEQFF. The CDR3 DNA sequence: TGTGCCTGGAGCCCCAGTGGTGAGCAGTTCTTC.

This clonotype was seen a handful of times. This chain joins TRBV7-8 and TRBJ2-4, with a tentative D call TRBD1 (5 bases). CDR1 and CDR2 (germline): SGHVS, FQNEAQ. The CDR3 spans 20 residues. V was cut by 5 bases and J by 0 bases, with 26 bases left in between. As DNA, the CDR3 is TGTGCCAGCAGCCCCCTGGCAGCAGGGTCACACCTACTAGCCAAAAACATTCAGTACTTC. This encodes CASSPLAAGSHLLAKNIQYF.

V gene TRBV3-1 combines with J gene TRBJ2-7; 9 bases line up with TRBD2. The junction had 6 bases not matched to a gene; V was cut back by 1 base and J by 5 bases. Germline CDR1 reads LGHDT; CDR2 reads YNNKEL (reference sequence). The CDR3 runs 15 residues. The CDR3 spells CASSQGLAGVNEQYF. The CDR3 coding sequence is TGTGCCAGCAGCCAAGGGTTAGCGGGAGTAAACGAGCAGTACTTC.

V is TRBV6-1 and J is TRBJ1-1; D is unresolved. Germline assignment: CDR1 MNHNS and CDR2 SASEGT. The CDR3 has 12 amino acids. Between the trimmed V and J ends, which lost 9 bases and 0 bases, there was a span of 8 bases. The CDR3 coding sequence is TGTGCCAGATCGCGCATGAACACTGAAGCTTTCTTT. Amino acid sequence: CARSRMNTEAFF.

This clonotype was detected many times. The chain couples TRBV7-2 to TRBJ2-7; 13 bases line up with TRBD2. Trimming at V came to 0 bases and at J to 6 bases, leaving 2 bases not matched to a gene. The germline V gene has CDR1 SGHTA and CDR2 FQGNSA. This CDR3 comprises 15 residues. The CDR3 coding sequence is TGTGCCAGCAGCTTAGCAGGGACTAGCGGGACCGAGCAGTACTTC. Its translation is CASSLAGTSGTEQYF.

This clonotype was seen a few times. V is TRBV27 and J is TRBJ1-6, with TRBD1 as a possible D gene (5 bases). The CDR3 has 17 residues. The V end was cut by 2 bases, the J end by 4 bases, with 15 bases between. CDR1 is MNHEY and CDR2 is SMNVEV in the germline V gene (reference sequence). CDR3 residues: CASSLNARGGYNSPLHF. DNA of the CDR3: TGTGCCAGCAGTTTAAATGCTCGCGGGGGATATAATTCACCCCTCCACTTT.

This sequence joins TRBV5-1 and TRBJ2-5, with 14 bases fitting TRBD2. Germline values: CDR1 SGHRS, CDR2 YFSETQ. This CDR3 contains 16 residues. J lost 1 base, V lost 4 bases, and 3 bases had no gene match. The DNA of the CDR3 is TGCGCCAGCAGCAACGGACTAGCGGGAGGCCAAGAGACCCAGTACTTC. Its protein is CASSNGLAGGQETQYF.

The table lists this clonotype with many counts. The CDR3 region is CASSFYAGTVNTEAFF. CDR3 coding DNA: TGTGCCAGCAGCTTTTATGCCGGGACAGTGAACACTGAAGCTTTCTTT. This rearrangement joins TRBV11-1 to TRBJ1-1; 7 positions agree with TRBD1. In germline, CDR1 is SGHAT, CDR2 FQDESV (reference sequence). The CDR3 length is 16 residues. The V segment lost 3 bases and the J segment 0 bases; nucleotides outside the gene matches: 7.

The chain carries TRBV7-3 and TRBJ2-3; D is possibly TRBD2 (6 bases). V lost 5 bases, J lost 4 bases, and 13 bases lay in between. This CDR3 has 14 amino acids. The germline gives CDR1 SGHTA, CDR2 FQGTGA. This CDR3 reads CASSPGTEADTQYF. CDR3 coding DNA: TGTGCCAGCAGCCCCGGGACTGAGGCAGATACGCAGTATTTT.

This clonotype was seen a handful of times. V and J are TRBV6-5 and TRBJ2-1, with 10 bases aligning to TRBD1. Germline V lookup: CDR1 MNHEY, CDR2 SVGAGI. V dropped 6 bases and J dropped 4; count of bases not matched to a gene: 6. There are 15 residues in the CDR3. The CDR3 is CASSYGTGAYNEQFF. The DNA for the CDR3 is TGTGCCAGCAGCTACGGGACAGGGGCTTACAATGAGCAGTTCTTC.

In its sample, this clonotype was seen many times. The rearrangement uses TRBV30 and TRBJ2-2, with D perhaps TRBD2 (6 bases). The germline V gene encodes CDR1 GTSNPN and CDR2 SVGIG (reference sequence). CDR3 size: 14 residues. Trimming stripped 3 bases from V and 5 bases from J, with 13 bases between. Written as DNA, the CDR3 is TGTGCCTGGAGCCGGGAGTATGAAACCGGGGAGCTGTTTTTT. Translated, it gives CAWSREYETGELFF.

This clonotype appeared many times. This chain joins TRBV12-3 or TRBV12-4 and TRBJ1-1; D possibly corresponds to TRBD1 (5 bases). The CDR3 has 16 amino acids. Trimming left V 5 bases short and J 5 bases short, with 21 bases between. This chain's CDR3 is CASSPSTPGMSTEAFF. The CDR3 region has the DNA TGTGCCAGCAGTCCAAGCACCCCAGGGATGAGTACTGAAGCTTTCTTT.

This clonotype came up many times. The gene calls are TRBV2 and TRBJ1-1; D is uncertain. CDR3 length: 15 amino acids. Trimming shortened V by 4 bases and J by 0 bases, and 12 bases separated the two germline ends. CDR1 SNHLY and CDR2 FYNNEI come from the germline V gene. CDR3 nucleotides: TGTGCCAGCAGTGGACATGGCAGGATGAACACTGAAGCTTTCTTT. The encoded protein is CASSGHGRMNTEAFF.

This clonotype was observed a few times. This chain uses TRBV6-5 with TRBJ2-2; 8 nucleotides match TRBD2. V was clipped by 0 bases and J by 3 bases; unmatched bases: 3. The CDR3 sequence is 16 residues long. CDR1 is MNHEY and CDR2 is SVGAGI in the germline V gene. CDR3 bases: TGTGCCAGCAGTTACTCAAGCGGGAGACACACCGGGGAGCTGTTTTTT. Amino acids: CASSYSSGRHTGELFF.

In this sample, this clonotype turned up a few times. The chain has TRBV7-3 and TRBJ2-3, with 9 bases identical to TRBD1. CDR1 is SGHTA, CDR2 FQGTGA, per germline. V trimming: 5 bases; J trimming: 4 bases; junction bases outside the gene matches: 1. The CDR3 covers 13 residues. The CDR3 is CASSRQGADTQYF. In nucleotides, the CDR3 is TGTGCCAGCAGCCGACAGGGGGCAGATACGCAGTATTTT.

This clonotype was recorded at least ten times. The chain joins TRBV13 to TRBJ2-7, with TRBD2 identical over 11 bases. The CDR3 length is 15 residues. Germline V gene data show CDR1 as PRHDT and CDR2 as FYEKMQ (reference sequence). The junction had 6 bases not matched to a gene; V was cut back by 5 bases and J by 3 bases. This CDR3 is CASSNSGRVGYEQYV. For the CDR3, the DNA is TGTGCCAGCAGCAATAGCGGGAGGGTGGGCTACGAGCAGTACGTC.